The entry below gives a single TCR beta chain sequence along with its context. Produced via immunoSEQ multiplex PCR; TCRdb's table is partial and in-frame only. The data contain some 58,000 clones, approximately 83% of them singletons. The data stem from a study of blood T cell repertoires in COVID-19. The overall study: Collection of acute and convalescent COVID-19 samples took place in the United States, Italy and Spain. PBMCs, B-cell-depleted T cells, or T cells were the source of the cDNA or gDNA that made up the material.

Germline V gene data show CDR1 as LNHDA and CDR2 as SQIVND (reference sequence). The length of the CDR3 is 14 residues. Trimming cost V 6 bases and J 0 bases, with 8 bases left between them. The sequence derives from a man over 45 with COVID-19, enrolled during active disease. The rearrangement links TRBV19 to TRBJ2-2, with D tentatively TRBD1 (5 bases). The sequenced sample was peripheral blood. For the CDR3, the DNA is TGTGCCAGTAGGAGGACACCGAACACCGGGGAGCTGTTTTTT. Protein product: CASRRTPNTGELFF.